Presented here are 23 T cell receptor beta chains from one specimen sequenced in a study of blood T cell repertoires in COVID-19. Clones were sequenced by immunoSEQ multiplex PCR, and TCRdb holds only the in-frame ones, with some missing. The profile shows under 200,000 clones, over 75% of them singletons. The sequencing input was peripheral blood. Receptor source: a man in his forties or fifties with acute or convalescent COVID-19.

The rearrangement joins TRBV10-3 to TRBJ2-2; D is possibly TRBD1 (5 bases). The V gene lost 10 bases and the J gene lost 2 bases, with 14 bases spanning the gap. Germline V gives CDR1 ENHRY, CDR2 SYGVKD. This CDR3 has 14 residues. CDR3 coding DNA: TGTGCCACCAGACAGCTTCCTAACACCGGGGAGCTGTTTTTT. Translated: CATRQLPNTGELFF.

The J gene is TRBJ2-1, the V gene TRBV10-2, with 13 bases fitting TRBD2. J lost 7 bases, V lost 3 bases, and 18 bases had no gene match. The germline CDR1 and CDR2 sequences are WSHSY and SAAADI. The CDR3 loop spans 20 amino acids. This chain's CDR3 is CASSDGTALAGGFPKNEQFF. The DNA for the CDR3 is TGCGCCAGCAGTGACGGCACTGCACTAGCGGGAGGGTTTCCCAAAAATGAGCAGTTCTTC.

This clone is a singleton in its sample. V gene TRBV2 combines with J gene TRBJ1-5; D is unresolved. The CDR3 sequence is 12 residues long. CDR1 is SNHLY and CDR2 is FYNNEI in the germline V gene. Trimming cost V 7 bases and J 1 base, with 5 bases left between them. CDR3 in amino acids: CASKRSNQPQHF. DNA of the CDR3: TGTGCCAGCAAGAGAAGCAATCAGCCCCAGCATTTT.

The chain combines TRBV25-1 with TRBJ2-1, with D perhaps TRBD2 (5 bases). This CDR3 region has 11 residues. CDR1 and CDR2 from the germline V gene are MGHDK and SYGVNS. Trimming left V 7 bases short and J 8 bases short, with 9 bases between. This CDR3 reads CASKDFHEQFF. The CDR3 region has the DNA TGTGCCAGCAAGGACTTTCATGAGCAGTTCTTC. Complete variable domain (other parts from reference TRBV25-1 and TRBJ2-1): EADIYQTPRYLVIGTGKKITLECSQTMGHDKMYWYQQDPGMELHLIHYSYGVNSTEKGDLSSESTVSRIRTEHFPLTLESARPSHTSQYLCASKDFHEQFFGPGTRLTVL.

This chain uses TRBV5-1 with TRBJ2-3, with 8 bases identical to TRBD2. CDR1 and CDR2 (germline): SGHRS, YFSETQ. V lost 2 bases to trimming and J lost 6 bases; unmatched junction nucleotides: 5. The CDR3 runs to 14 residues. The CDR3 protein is CASSLAGEGDTQYF. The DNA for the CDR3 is TGCGCCAGCAGCTTAGCGGGAGAAGGGGATACGCAGTATTTT.

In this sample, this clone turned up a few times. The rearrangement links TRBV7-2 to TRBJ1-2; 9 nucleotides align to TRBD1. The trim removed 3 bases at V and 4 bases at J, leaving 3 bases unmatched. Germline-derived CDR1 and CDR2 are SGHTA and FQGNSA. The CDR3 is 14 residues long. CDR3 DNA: TGTGCCAGCAGCTTGGGACAGGGACCCTATGGCTACACCTTC. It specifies CASSLGQGPYGYTF.

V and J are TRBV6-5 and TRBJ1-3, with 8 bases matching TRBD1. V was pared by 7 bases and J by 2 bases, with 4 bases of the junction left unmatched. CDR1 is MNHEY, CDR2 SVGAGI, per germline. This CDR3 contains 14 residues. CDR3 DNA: TGTGCCAGCATCGAGACAGGGGCTGGAAACACCATATATTTT. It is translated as CASIETGAGNTIYF.

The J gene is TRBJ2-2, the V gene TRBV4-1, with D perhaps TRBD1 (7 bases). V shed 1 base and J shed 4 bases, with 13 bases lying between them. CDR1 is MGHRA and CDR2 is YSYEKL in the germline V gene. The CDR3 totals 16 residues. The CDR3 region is CASSQGSGGGTGELFF. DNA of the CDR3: TGCGCCAGCAGCCAAGGTTCAGGGGGAGGCACCGGGGAGCTGTTTTTT.

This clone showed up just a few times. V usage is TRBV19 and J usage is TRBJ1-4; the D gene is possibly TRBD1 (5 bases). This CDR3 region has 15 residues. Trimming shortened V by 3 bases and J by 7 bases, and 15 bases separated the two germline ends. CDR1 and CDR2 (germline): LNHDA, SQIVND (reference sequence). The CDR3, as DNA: TGTGCCAGTAGTATGAGAAGGGGACTTAGTGAAAAACTGTTTTTT. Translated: CASSMRRGLSEKLFF. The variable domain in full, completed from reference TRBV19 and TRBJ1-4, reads DGGITQSPKYLFRKEGQNVTLSCEQNLNHDAMYWYRQDPGQGLRLIYYSQIVNDFQKGDIAEGYSVSREKKESFPLTVTSAQKNPTAFYLCASSMRRGLSEKLFFGSGTQLSVL.

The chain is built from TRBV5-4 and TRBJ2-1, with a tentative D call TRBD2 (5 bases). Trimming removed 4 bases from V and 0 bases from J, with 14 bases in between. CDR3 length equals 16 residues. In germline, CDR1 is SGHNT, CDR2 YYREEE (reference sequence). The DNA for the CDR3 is TGTGCCAGCAGCGAGTCCCCGGGATACTCCTACAATGAGCAGTTCTTC. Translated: CASSESPGYSYNEQFF.

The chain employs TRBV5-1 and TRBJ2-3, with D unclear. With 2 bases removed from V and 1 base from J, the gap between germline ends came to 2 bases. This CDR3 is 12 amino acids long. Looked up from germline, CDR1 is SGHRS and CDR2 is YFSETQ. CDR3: CASSFGTDTQYF. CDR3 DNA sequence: TGCGCCAGCAGCTTCGGCACAGATACGCAGTATTTT. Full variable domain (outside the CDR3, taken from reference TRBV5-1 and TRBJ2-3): KAGVTQTPRYLIKTRGQQVTLSCSPISGHRSVSWYQQTPGQGLQFLFEYFSETQRNKGNFPGRFSGRQFSNSRSEMNVSTLELGDSALYLCASSFGTDTQYFGPGTRLTVL.

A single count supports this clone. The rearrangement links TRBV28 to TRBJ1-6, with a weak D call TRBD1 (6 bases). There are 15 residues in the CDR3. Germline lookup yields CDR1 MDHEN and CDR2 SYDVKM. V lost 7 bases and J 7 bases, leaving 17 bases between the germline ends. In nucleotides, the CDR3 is TGTGCCAGCAATTCTGACAGGTTAGGGAATTCACCCCTCCACTTT. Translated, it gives CASNSDRLGNSPLHF.

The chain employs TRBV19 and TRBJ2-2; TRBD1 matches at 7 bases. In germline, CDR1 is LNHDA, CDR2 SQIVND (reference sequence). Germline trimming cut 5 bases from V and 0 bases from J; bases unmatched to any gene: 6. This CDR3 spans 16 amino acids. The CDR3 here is CASSFLQGTNTGELFF. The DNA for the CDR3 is TGTGCCAGTAGTTTCCTACAGGGGACGAACACCGGGGAGCTGTTTTTT.

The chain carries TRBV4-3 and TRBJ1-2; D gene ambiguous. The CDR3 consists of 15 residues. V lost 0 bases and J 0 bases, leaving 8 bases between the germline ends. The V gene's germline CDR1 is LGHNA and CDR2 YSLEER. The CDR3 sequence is CASSQEYSPNYGYTF. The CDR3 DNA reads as TGCGCCAGCAGCCAAGAGTATAGCCCTAACTATGGCTACACCTTC.

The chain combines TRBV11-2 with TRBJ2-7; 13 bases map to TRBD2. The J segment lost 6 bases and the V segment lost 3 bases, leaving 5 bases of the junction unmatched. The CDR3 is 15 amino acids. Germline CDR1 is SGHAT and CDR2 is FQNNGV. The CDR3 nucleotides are TGTGCCAGCAGCTTCTCCGGGACTAGCGGGACCGAGCAGTACTTC. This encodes CASSFSGTSGTEQYF. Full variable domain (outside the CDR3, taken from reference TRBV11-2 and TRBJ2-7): EAGVAQSPRYKIIEKRQSVAFWCNPISGHATLYWYQQILGQGPKLLIQFQNNGVVDDSQLPKDRFSAERLKGVDSTLKIQPAKLEDSAVYLCASSFSGTSGTEQYFGPGTRLTVT.

CDR3 sequence (DNA): TGCGCCAGCAGTCGACCGGGACATCTCGGAAACTACGAGCAGTACGTC. This codes for CASSRPGHLGNYEQYV. The chain is built from TRBV23-1 and TRBJ2-7; tentatively, D is TRBD1 (6 bases). TRBV23-1 qualifies as an ORF whose function is uncertain. Trimming took 4 bases from V and 3 from J, leaving 19 bases between them. The CDR3 is 16 residues long.

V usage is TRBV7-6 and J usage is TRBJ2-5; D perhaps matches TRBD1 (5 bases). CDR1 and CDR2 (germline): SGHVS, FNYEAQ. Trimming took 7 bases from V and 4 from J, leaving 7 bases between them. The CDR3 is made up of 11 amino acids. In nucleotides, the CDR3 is TGTGCCAGCACCCAGGGAGAGACCCAGTACTTC. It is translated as CASTQGETQYF. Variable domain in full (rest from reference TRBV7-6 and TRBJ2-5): GAGVSQSPRYKVTKRGQDVALRCDPISGHVSLYWYRQALGQGPEFLTYFNYEAQQDKSGLPNDRFSAERPEGSISTLTIQRTEQRDSAMYRCASTQGETQYFGPGTRLLVL.

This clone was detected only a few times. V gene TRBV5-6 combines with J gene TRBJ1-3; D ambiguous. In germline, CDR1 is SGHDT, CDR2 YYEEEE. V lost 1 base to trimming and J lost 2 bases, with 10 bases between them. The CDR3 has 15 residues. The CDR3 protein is CASSLLALAGNTIYF. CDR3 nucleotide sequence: TGTGCCAGCAGCTTGTTAGCCCTGGCTGGAAACACCATATATTTT.

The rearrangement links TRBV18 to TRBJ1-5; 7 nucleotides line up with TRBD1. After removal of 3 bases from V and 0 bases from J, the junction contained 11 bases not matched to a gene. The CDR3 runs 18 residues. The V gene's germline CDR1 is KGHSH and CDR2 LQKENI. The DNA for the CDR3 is TGTGCCAGCTCACCCAACTTCGGGACAGCTTATAGCAATCAGCCCCAGCATTTT. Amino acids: CASSPNFGTAYSNQPQHF.

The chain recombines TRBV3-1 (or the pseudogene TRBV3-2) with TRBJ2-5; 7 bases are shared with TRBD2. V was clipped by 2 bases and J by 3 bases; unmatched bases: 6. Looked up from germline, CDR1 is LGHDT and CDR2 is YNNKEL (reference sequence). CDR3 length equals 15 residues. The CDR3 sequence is CASSQTFAGEETQYF. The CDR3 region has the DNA TGTGCCAGCAGCCAAACCTTCGCGGGAGAAGAGACCCAGTACTTC.

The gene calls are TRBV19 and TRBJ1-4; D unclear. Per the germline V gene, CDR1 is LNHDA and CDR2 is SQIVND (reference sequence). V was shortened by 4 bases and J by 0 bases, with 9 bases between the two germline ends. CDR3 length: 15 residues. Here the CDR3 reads CASSTLQPTNEKLFF. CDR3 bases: TGTGCCAGTAGTACCTTACAACCAACTAATGAAAAACTGTTTTTT. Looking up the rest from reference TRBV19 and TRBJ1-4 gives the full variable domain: DGGITQSPKYLFRKEGQNVTLSCEQNLNHDAMYWYRQDPGQGLRLIYYSQIVNDFQKGDIAEGYSVSREKKESFPLTVTSAQKNPTAFYLCASSTLQPTNEKLFFGSGTQLSVL.

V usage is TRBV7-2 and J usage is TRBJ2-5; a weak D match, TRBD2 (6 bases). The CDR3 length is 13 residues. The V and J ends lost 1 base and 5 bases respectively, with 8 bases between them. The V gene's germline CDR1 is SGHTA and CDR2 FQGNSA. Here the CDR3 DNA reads TGTGCCAGCAGCTTAGGACTAGTGGAGACCCAGTACTTC. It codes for CASSLGLVETQYF.

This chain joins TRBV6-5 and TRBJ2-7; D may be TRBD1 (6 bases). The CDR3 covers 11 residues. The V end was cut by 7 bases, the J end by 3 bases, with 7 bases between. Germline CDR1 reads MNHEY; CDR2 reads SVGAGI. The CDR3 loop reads CASTTGYEQYF. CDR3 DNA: TGTGCCAGCACGACAGGCTACGAGCAGTACTTC.